What follows is one T cell receptor (beta chain) and its context. Its matching antigen is unknown. TCRdb reprocessed the 5' RACE reads, with one entry per CDR3 protein and no DNA. The ten most abundant clones cover about 10% of a sample with about 410,000 distinct CDR3 sequences. This entry is derived from a study of T cells expressing NK-cell markers. Across the whole study: TCR beta repertoires came from sorted CD3+CD56+NKG2C+, CD3+CD56+NKG2C- and CD3+CD56-NKG2C+ T cells. Seven of the eight sequenced donors were HCMV-seropositive; one was seronegative. Findings of the study overall: In four donors, dominant clonotypes made up about 28.3-65% of CD3+CD56-NKG2C+ cells.

This CDR3 spans 18 amino acids. The V gene's germline CDR1 is LNHDA and CDR2 SQIVND (reference sequence). This clonotype was sampled from a woman aged 45-65 years in good health. The sequenced sample consisted of blood T cells: a sorted CD56 or NKG2C T cell subset, CD4+ or CD8+ T cells, or bulk PBMC T cells (not recorded which). The chain joins TRBV19 to TRBJ2-1; there is no DNA to check the TCRdb D call of TRBD2. This CDR3 reads CASSIDPLGRPIYNEQFF.